This T cell receptor (beta chain) was captured in a study of blood T cell repertoires in COVID-19. Looking at the study overall: COVID-19 samples, acute and convalescent, were from the United States, Italy and Spain.

Germline values: CDR1 SGHRS, CDR2 YFSETQ. Trimming shortened V by 0 bases and J by 1 base, and 13 bases separated the two germline ends. This CDR3 has 17 amino acids. Study processing details: Reference gene primer amplification gave nucleated cell count estimates. The assay was immunoSEQ multiplex PCR, and TCRdb's table has in-frame clones only and misses some. V and J calls and clone size are as listed in that table; D and trimming were resolved from the DNA. The data show 300,000 or so clones, 85% to 90% seen once. The sequenced sample was peripheral blood. This clonotype was sampled from a woman in her thirties or forties with acute or convalescent COVID-19. The rearrangement uses TRBV5-1 and TRBJ2-2, with TRBD2 as a possible D gene (5 bases). Here the CDR3 DNA reads TGCGCCAGCAGCTTGGAGTCTGGAGGTCGGAACACCGGGGAGCTGTTTTTT. Its protein product is CASSLESGGRNTGELFF.